This T cell receptor beta chain appears in the sequencing data of a study of post-analysis software for immune sequencing data. Study-level findings and limits: Compared with controls, patients had more of 4 to 6 TRBV segments, including TRBV5-6, TRBV5-1 and TRBV20-1. The F measure placed samples prepared in the same batch into strongly shared clusters. Comparison with controls showed significantly lower normalized Chao1 diversity in multiple sclerosis patients.

Trimming at V came to 1 base and at J to 4 bases, leaving 5 bases not matched to a gene. CDR1 and CDR2 from the germline V gene are DFQATT and SNEGSKA (reference sequence). The CDR3 has 14 amino acids. To note about this clonotype: Its matching antigen is unknown.

Incorporated into the TCR beta cDNA libraries were unique molecular identifiers, which served to reduce PCR and sequencing biases. TCRdb analysed the PCR reads with MiXCR anew, one entry per CDR3 protein. Here the sample spans roughly 800,000 distinct CDR3 sequences, 30% being singletons. Sequencing was done on a sample of blood. The TCR was taken from a girl between 5 and 17 years old with multiple sclerosis. This chain connects TRBV20-1 to TRBJ2-3; TRBD2 agrees at 7 bases. DNA for the CDR3: TGCAGTGCTAGAGTCCAGCTAGCGGCAGATACGCAGTATTTT. Amino acids: CSARVQLAADTQYF.